This paragraph covers one T cell receptor beta chain sequence. Its antigen is as yet unknown. Assays captured roughly 110,000 TCR templates per sample. Repertoires were generated with immunoSEQ multiplex PCR, while TCRdb's copy carries only in-frame clones and drops some. The sample shows under 150,000 clones, about 94% of them seen only once. This record belongs to a study of siplizumab effects on memory and regulatory T cells. The CDR3 covers 16 residues. V was clipped by 7 bases and J by 9 bases; unmatched bases: 15. Per germline, CDR1 SGHRS and CDR2 YFSETQ. General observations from the study: The study did not confirm that proliferating Tregs from siplizumab cultures were suppressive.

The clonotype was recovered from a human donor in good health. Sequencing was performed on non-Treg CD4+ T cells sorted from blood. V usage is TRBV5-1 and J usage is TRBJ2-1; 11 nucleotides line up with TRBD2. As DNA, the CDR3 is TGCGCCAGCTCGGTCGTAGCGGGAGGGCCAAAAGGTGAGCAGTTCTTC. Amino acids: CASSVVAGGPKGEQFF.